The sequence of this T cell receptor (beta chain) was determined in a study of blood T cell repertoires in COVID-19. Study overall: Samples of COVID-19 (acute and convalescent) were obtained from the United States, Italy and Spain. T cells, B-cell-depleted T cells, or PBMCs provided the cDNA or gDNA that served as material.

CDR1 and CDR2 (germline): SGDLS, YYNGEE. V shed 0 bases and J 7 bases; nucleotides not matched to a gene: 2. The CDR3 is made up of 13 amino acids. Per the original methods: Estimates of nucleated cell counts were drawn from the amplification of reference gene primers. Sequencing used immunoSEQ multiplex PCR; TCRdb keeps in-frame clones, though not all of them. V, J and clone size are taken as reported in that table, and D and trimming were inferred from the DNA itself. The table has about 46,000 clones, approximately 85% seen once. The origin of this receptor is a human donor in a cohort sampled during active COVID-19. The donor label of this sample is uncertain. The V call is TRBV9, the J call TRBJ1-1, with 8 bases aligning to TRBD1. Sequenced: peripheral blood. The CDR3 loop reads CASSVAQGGEAFF. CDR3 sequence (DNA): TGTGCCAGCAGCGTAGCACAGGGGGGTGAAGCTTTCTTT.